What follows are 26 T cell receptor beta chains derived from one specimen sequenced in a study of T cells in Graves' hyperthyroidism and ophthalmopathy. It was RNA transcripts that yielded the amplified TCR beta CDR3 regions. HTBI primers were employed in a first-round RT-PCR of the TCR CDR3. Each CDR3 protein is one row after TCRdb ran MiXCR on the multiplex PCR reads. There are 250,000 or so distinct CDR3 sequences in the sample; roughly 15% occur only once, and about 29% lies in the top ten. The source material was blood. All receptors come from a woman younger than 30 with Graves' ophthalmopathy.

This clonotype appeared a single time. The J gene is TRBJ2-1, the V gene TRBV27; 9 positions match TRBD2. CDR1 is MNHEY, CDR2 SMNVEV, per germline (reference sequence). The CDR3 totals 15 residues. Germline trimming cut 1 base from V and 4 bases from J; bases unmatched to any gene: 2. The CDR3 is CASSLYTSGYNEQFF. The DNA for the CDR3 is TGTGCCAGCAGTTTATATACTAGCGGGTACAATGAGCAGTTCTTC.

This clonotype was recorded only once. The V and J genes are TRBV7-3 and TRBJ2-3; D uncertain. Germline V lookup: CDR1 SGHTA, CDR2 FQGTGA. Trimming took 8 bases from V and 0 from J, leaving 15 bases between them. This CDR3 comprises 15 residues. CDR3 coding DNA: TGTGCCAGCGGTCCGATAACCTCTAGCACAGATACGCAGTATTTT. Translation gives CASGPITSSTDTQYF.

This clonotype was recorded a few times. A read error may explain this, as a much larger clone is one base away. The CDR3 carries no conserved terminal phenylalanine or tryptophan, so it likely arises from a read error. The chain is built from TRBV7-9 and TRBJ1-1; D might be TRBD1 (6 bases). Germline CDR1 is SEHNR and CDR2 is FQNEAQ (reference sequence). This CDR3 is built from 16 residues. Trimming removed 6 bases at V and 1 base at J, with 18 bases between. In DNA form, the CDR3 reads TGTGCCAGCAGGGTCCGGGACACGGGCGGGAACACTGAAGCTTTCTCT. Translated, it gives CASRVRDTGGNTEAFS.

The table lists this clonotype with many counts. The chain links TRBV12-5 to TRBJ2-2; D is perhaps TRBD1 or TRBD2 (5 bases each). V lost 7 bases and J 7 bases, leaving 16 bases between the germline ends. Germline lookup yields CDR1 LGHNT and CDR2 FRNRAP. This CDR3 contains 14 residues. CDR3 amino acids: CASASGPGGGELFF. Here the CDR3 DNA reads TGTGCTAGTGCCTCGGGGCCGGGTGGCGGGGAGCTGTTTTTT. The full variable domain, rest sourced from reference TRBV12-5 and TRBJ2-2, is DARVTQTPRHKVTEMGQEVTMRCQPILGHNTVFWYRQTMMQGLELLAYFRNRAPLDDSGMPKDRFSAEMPDATLATLKIQPSEPRDSAVYFCASASGPGGGELFFGEGSRLTVL.

This clonotype showed up just a few times. This may stem from a read error, because a much larger clone lies one nucleotide away. The chain is built from TRBV27 and TRBJ1-5, with D unclear. This CDR3 is built from 13 residues. Germline V lookup: CDR1 MNHEY, CDR2 SMNVEV (reference sequence). For the CDR3, the DNA is TGTGCCAGCAGTTTACTTGCCAATCGGCCCCAGCATTTT. Its protein product is CASSLLANRPQHF.

This clonotype was counted ten times or more. The V gene is TRBV27, the J gene TRBJ2-2; TRBD1 agrees at 9 bases. This CDR3 spans 19 amino acids. Germline values: CDR1 MNHEY, CDR2 SMNVEV (reference sequence). J was trimmed by 1 base and V by 3 bases; bases with no gene match: 12. Here the CDR3 DNA reads TGTGCCAGCAGTTTTATCCGGACAGGGGTCTTCAGGAACACCGGGGAGCTGTTTTTT. It codes for CASSFIRTGVFRNTGELFF.

This clonotype was found many times. V gene TRBV9 combines with J gene TRBJ2-7; D gene uncertain. The V and J ends lost 1 base and 0 bases respectively, with 14 bases between them. Germline V CDR1 and CDR2: SGDLS, YYNGEE. There are 16 residues in the CDR3. The CDR3 is CASSVSPTPSSYEQYF. CDR3 coding DNA: TGTGCCAGCAGCGTAAGCCCAACTCCCTCCTCCTACGAGCAGTACTTC.

Many counts were recorded for this clonotype. V and J are TRBV7-6 and TRBJ1-5; 12 positions match TRBD1. CDR3 length: 17 amino acids. The V gene's germline CDR1 is SGHVS and CDR2 FNYEAQ. V lost 4 bases, J lost 5 bases, and 9 bases stayed unmatched. The CDR3 DNA reads as TGTGCCAGCAGCTCAATGCGGGGGACAGGGGGCCATCAGCCCCAGCATTTT. The encoded protein is CASSSMRGTGGHQPQHF.

The chain is built from TRBV20-1 and TRBJ1-2, with TRBD1 matching 8 bases. CDR3 size: 14 residues. Losses at the gene ends were 1 base for V and 2 bases for J; bases not matched to a gene: 3. The germline V gene encodes CDR1 DFQATT and CDR2 SNEGSKA (reference sequence). The CDR3 here is CSARGTGKNYGYTF. The CDR3 coding sequence is TGCAGTGCTAGAGGGACAGGGAAGAACTATGGCTACACCTTC.

This clonotype was seen many times. The chain carries TRBV20-1 and TRBJ1-2, with 7 positions matching TRBD1. V lost 6 bases, J lost 7 bases, and 8 bases stayed unmatched. The CDR3 is made up of 12 amino acids. In germline, CDR1 is DFQATT, CDR2 SNEGSKA (reference sequence). As DNA, the CDR3 is TGCAGTGCCGATTTGACAGGGAGTGGCTACACCTTC. Its protein product is CSADLTGSGYTF.

Many counts were recorded for this clonotype. V usage is TRBV6-1 and J usage is TRBJ2-1, with TRBD2 matching over 8 bases. This CDR3 is 15 amino acids long. Per germline, CDR1 MNHNS and CDR2 SASEGT. With 7 bases clipped from V and 8 bases from J, the junction kept 13 bases outside the gene matches. The CDR3 here is CASTLTGTSIDEQFF. DNA for the CDR3: TGTGCCAGCACCTTAACCGGGACTAGTATCGATGAGCAGTTCTTC.

This clonotype was counted many times. The rearrangement joins TRBV20-1 to TRBJ2-7, with 12 bases aligning to TRBD2. The CDR3 length is 15 residues. Germline V lookup: CDR1 DFQATT, CDR2 SNEGSKA (reference sequence). J gave up 1 base and V 5 bases, and 6 bases lay outside the gene matches. The CDR3 DNA sequence: TGCAGTGCTTCTTCCGGGACTAGCGGGTCCTACGAGCAGTACTTC. Amino acids: CSASSGTSGSYEQYF.

The table lists this clonotype with many counts. This chain connects TRBV5-6 to TRBJ1-1; D gene uncertain. Germline V gives CDR1 SGHDT, CDR2 YYEEEE. This CDR3 comprises 12 residues. The V end lost 2 bases, the J end lost 5 bases, and 7 bases lay between the germline ends. The chain's CDR3 is CASSLRGTEAFF. CDR3 nucleotides: TGTGCCAGCAGCTTACGTGGGACTGAAGCTTTCTTT.

This clonotype was seen many times. V is TRBV27 and J is TRBJ1-1; D might be TRBD1 (6 bases). Germline CDR1 is MNHEY and CDR2 is SMNVEV (reference sequence). V gave up 5 bases and J gave up 5 bases, with 27 bases separating them. This CDR3 is built from 18 residues. The chain's CDR3 is CASSVIYRQQGKDTEAFF. The CDR3 DNA reads as TGTGCCAGCAGTGTTATTTACCGCCAACAGGGTAAGGATACTGAAGCTTTCTTT.

At least ten counts were recorded for this clonotype. V and J are TRBV7-9 and TRBJ1-4; possibly TRBD1 for D (5 bases). The CDR3 consists of 15 residues. Trimming removed 0 bases at V and 7 bases at J, with 12 bases between. Germline lookup yields CDR1 SEHNR and CDR2 FQNEAQ (reference sequence). The chain's CDR3 is CASSLAAGVSEKLFF. The CDR3 DNA is TGTGCCAGCAGCTTAGCGGCGGGGGTTAGTGAAAAACTGTTTTTT.

J is TRBJ2-5 and V is TRBV28; 10 positions agree with TRBD2. CDR3 length equals 14 residues. The trim removed 0 bases at V and 5 bases at J, leaving 0 bases unmatched. The germline CDR1 and CDR2 sequences are MDHEN and SYDVKM. As DNA, the CDR3 is TGTGCCAGCAGTTTATGGACTAGCGGGGAGACCCAGTACTTC. Protein product: CASSLWTSGETQYF. Looking up the rest from reference TRBV28 and TRBJ2-5 gives the full variable domain: DVKVTQSSRYLVKRTGEKVFLECVQDMDHENMFWYRQDPGLGLRLIYFSYDVKMKEKGDIPEGYSVSREKKERFSLILESASTNQTSMYLCASSLWTSGETQYFGPGTRLLVL.

This clonotype was found many times. The chain has TRBV30 and TRBJ2-2; D call uncertain. CDR1 and CDR2 from the germline V gene are GTSNPN and SVGIG (reference sequence). Trimming left V 0 bases short and J 6 bases short, with 5 bases between. This CDR3 has 12 residues. The CDR3 DNA follows: TGTGCCTGGAGTGTGGCATCCGGGGAGCTGTTTTTT. The encoded protein is CAWSVASGELFF. Looking up the rest from reference TRBV30 and TRBJ2-2 gives the full variable domain: SQTIHQWPATLVQPVGSPLSLECTVEGTSNPNLYWYRQAAGRGLQLLFYSVGIGQISSEVPQNLSASRPQDRQFILSSKKLLLSDSGFYLCAWSVASGELFFGEGSRLTVL.

This clonotype was picked up many times. This rearrangement joins TRBV2 to TRBJ2-1; D remains ambiguous. The length of the CDR3 is 13 residues. The V gene's germline CDR1 is SNHLY and CDR2 FYNNEI. Trimming stripped 2 bases from V and 10 bases from J, with 12 bases between. CDR3 nucleotide sequence: TGTGCCAGCAGTGAACCCGACGGCGCGGAGCAGTTCTTC. As protein: CASSEPDGAEQFF.

In its sample, this clonotype was seen a few times. The V and J genes are TRBV4-3 and TRBJ2-2, with 8 bases fitting TRBD2. The CDR3 contains 19 residues. Germline V gene data show CDR1 as LGHNA and CDR2 as YSLEER. V was clipped by 0 bases and J by 0 bases; unmatched bases: 9. The CDR3 is CASSQDILAGFANTGELFF. As DNA, the CDR3 is TGCGCCAGCAGCCAAGATATCCTAGCGGGTTTCGCGAACACCGGGGAGCTGTTTTTT.

This clonotype was seen many times. The rearrangement joins TRBV5-6 to TRBJ1-1; D is unresolved. Germline CDR1 reads SGHDT; CDR2 reads YYEEEE. This CDR3 comprises 15 residues. The germline V and J ends were trimmed by 5 bases and 0 bases, with 14 bases remaining between them. The CDR3 sequence: CASRKTRGLNTEAFF. CDR3 nucleotide sequence: TGTGCCAGCAGAAAGACTCGGGGTCTGAACACTGAAGCTTTCTTT.

This clonotype was observed many times. The genes are TRBV6-2 or TRBV6-3 and TRBJ2-7, with a weak D call TRBD1 (6 bases). Germline CDR1 reads MNHEY; CDR2 reads SVGEGT. CDR3 length: 14 residues. V lost 7 bases and J lost 5, with 18 bases in between. CDR3 region: CASKEGTGFHEQYF. The CDR3 nucleotides read TGTGCCAGCAAAGAAGGTACAGGGTTCCACGAGCAGTACTTC.

Only a few counts were recorded for this clonotype. A read error is possible here, since a much larger clone lies one base away. V gene TRBV5-1 combines with J gene TRBJ1-1; D not certain. The CDR3 consists of 18 residues. Germline V gene data show CDR1 as SGHRS and CDR2 as YFSETQ. Trimming cost V 4 bases and J 0 bases, with 22 bases left between them. This chain's CDR3 is CASSPTPGGFGMNTEAFF. The DNA of the CDR3 is TGCGCCAGCAGCCCGACGCCCGGCGGATTTGGGATGAACACTGAAGCTTTCTTT. Based on the CDR3 plus reference TRBV5-1 and TRBJ1-1, the full variable domain is KAGVTQTPRYLIKTRGQQVTLSCSPISGHRSVSWYQQTPGQGLQFLFEYFSETQRNKGNFPGRFSGRQFSNSRSEMNVSTLELGDSALYLCASSPTPGGFGMNTEAFFGQGTRLTVV.

This clonotype was found many times. The chain carries TRBV3-1 and TRBJ1-1; D gene ambiguous. The ends were cut back, 3 bases at V and 10 bases at J, with 15 bases in the middle. The V gene's germline CDR1 is LGHDT and CDR2 YNNKEL (reference sequence). This CDR3 spans 13 amino acids. The CDR3 bases are TGTGCCAGCAGCCAGCGCCCGGCCAACGCAGCTTTCTTT. Encoded protein: CASSQRPANAAFF.

The rearrangement links TRBV7-9 to TRBJ2-5, with TRBD2 matching over 12 bases. Germline V gene sequence: CDR1 SEHNR, CDR2 FQNEAQ (reference sequence). V lost 5 bases, J lost 5 bases, and 9 bases stayed unmatched. The CDR3 is 16 amino acids. The CDR3 is CASSILAGGFGETQYF. The CDR3 nucleotides read TGTGCCAGCAGCATCCTAGCGGGAGGGTTTGGCGAGACCCAGTACTTC.

At least ten counts were recorded for this clonotype. V gene TRBV7-3 combines with J gene TRBJ2-1; D tentatively reads TRBD1 or TRBD2 (5 bases each). Trimming shortened V by 5 bases and J by 13 bases, and 27 bases separated the two germline ends. Germline V lookup: CDR1 SGHTA, CDR2 FQGTGA. CDR3 length: 16 residues. CDR3 protein: CASSISRDLTSSDQFF. CDR3 bases: TGTGCCAGCAGCATCAGCCGGGACCTGACTTCTTCTGACCAGTTCTTC.

This clonotype occurred many times. The V call is TRBV29-1, the J call TRBJ2-7, with 10 bases that match TRBD1. V was pared by 6 bases and J by 6 bases, with 5 bases of the junction left unmatched. The CDR3 is 12 amino acids. CDR1 is SQVTM, CDR2 ANQGSEA, per germline. CDR3 bases: TGCAGCGTAAAAGGGACAGGGGTCGAGCAGTACTTC. As protein: CSVKGTGVEQYF.